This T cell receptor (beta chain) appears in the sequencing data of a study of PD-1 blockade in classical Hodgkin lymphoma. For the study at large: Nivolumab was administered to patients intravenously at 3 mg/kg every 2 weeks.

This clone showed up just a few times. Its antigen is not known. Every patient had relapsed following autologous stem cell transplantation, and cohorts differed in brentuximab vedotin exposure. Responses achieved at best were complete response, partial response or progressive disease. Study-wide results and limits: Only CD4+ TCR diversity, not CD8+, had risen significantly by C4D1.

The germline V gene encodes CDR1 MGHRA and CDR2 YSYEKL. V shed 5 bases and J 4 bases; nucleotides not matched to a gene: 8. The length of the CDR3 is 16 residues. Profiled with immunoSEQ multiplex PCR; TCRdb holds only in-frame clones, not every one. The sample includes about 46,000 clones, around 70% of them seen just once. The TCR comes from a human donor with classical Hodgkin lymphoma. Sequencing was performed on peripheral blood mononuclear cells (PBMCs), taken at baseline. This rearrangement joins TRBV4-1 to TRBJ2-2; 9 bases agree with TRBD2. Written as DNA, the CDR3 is TGCGCCAGCAGCTCCTTAGCGGGGGTCGGCACCGGGGAGCTGTTTTTT. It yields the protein CASSSLAGVGTGELFF.